This is a list of T cell receptor beta chains from one sample in a study of shared clonotypes between healthy human individuals. Assay: immunoSEQ multiplex PCR; the TCRdb copy retains only in-frame clones and omits some. The sample consists of about 2.1 million clones, just over 90% of them appearing once. Specimen: naive CD8+ T cells from PBMCs. These receptors were obtained from a man between 18 and 29 years old in good health. Some clones in this sample may be carry-over from other donors' samples. Both conserved end residues are part of each CDR3. A D gene is named only where the DNA matches it firmly. Clone size is not always given. Where it is, it says once, few, many or a class for expanded clones.

clone_size,j_call,d_call,v_call,cdr3_aa,cdr3_nt
NA,TRBJ2-3,NA,TRBV19,CASSRQGWSDTQYF,TGTGCCAGTAGTAGGCAGGGTTGGTCAGATACGCAGTATTTT
NA,TRBJ2-1,NA,TRBV10-3,CAISDLLRGGDYNEQFF,TGTGCCATCAGTGACCTCCTTCGGGGTGGGGACTACAATGAGCAGTTCTTC
NA,TRBJ2-7,NA,TRBV9,CASSPRVQVYEQYF,TGTGCCAGCAGCCCCCGGGTCCAGGTCTACGAGCAGTACTTC
NA,TRBJ2-1,NA,TRBV7-9,CASSSTYNEQFF,TGTGCCAGCAGCTCAACCTACAATGAGCAGTTCTTC
NA,TRBJ2-3,NA,TRBV29-1,CSVEGVFGDTQYF,TGCAGCGTTGAGGGAGTCTTCGGGGATACGCAGTATTTT
NA,TRBJ2-5,TRBD1,TRBV6-1,CASMHEPRGETQYF,TGTGCCAGCATGCATGAGCCCAGGGGGGAGACCCAGTACTTC
NA,TRBJ2-5,NA,TRBV4-3,CASSQGSRAETQYF,TGCGCCAGCAGCCAAGGGTCTCGGGCGGAGACCCAGTACTTC
NA,TRBJ1-4,NA,TRBV5-1,CASSGWTAGLATNEKLFF,TGCGCCAGCAGCGGGTGGACAGCAGGGCTTGCAACTAATGAAAAACTGTTTTTT
NA,TRBJ2-2,NA,TRBV5-4,CASSPGWGSDDTGELFF,TGTGCCAGCAGCCCGGGGTGGGGTAGCGACGACACCGGGGAGCTGTTTTTT
NA,TRBJ2-7,NA,TRBV27,CASSLLMGSDEQYF,TGTGCCAGCAGTTTATTGATGGGGTCGGACGAGCAGTACTTC
NA,TRBJ1-3,NA,TRBV9,CASSVDSENTIYF,TGTGCCAGCAGCGTAGACAGTGAGAACACCATATATTTT
NA,TRBJ2-5,NA,TRBV10-2,CASSDLIGFDQETQYF,TGCGCCAGCAGTGACTTAATAGGGTTCGACCAAGAGACCCAGTACTTC
NA,TRBJ1-4,NA,TRBV7-9,CASSLGPGRNEKLFF,TGTGCCAGCAGCTTAGGGCCAGGGCGGAATGAAAAACTGTTTTTT
NA,TRBJ2-5,NA,TRBV27,CASSLWGGQETQYF,TGTGCCAGCAGTTTATGGGGCGGACAAGAGACCCAGTACTTC
once,TRBJ2-1,TRBD2,TRBV15,CATSRAGTTRPYDEQFF,TGTGCCACCAGCAGGGCCGGGACTACACGACCCTACGATGAGCAGTTCTTC
NA,TRBJ1-5,TRBD1,TRBV4-2,CASSRVPGGGQPQHF,TGTGCCAGCAGCCGAGTCCCAGGGGGGGGTCAGCCCCAGCATTTT
NA,TRBJ1-1,NA,TRBV19,CASSILNVWGNTEAFF,TGTGCCAGTAGTATCCTAAACGTGTGGGGGAACACTGAAGCTTTCTTT
NA,TRBJ2-1,TRBD1,TRBV6-5,CASSYSRTGLNEQFF,TGTGCCAGCAGTTACTCGAGGACAGGGCTCAATGAGCAGTTCTTC
NA,TRBJ1-3,NA,TRBV10-3,CAINPRDGRNTIYF,TGTGCCATCAACCCCCGGGACGGACGAAACACCATATATTTT
NA,TRBJ1-4,NA,TRBV27,CASSWGGANEKLFF,TGTGCCAGCAGTTGGGGGGGAGCTAATGAAAAACTGTTTTTT
NA,TRBJ1-1,TRBD1,TRBV12-5,CASGFGQGEAFF,TGTGCTAGTGGTTTCGGACAGGGGGAAGCTTTCTTT
NA,TRBJ2-7,TRBD2,TRBV7-8,CASSPGTSGLYEQYF,TGTGCCAGCAGCCCAGGGACTAGCGGGCTCTACGAGCAGTACTTC
NA,TRBJ2-7,NA,TRBV6-7,CASSPTPEGREQYF,TGTGCCAGCAGCCCCACCCCGGAGGGGAGGGAGCAGTACTTC
NA,TRBJ1-2,TRBD1,TRBV28,CASSLQDRFYGYTF,TGTGCCAGCAGCCTGCAGGACAGGTTCTATGGCTACACCTTC
once,TRBJ2-1,TRBD2,TRBV11-2,CASSLSLSGSSYNEQFF,TGTGCCAGCAGCTTAAGTCTTAGCGGGAGCTCCTACAATGAGCAGTTCTTC
NA,TRBJ1-1,TRBD1,TRBV9,CASSVAGQGVTEAFF,TGTGCCAGCAGCGTAGCCGGTCAGGGGGTTACTGAAGCTTTCTTT
NA,TRBJ2-3,TRBD1,TRBV6-5,CASSYWTGDSTDTQYF,TGTGCCAGCAGTTACTGGACAGGGGATAGCACAGATACGCAGTATTTT
NA,TRBJ2-7,NA,TRBV27,CASSPGHYEQYF,TGTGCCAGCAGTCCCGGACATTACGAGCAGTACTTC
NA,TRBJ2-7,NA,TRBV11-2,CASSQPRGEQYF,TGTGCCAGCAGCCAACCTAGGGGCGAGCAGTACTTC
NA,TRBJ2-7,TRBD1,TRBV27,CASSLFATGDGVEQYF,TGTGCCAGCAGTTTATTCGCGACAGGGGATGGTGTCGAGCAGTACTTC
NA,TRBJ2-7,NA,TRBV13,CASSYNPGRRSSYEQYF,TGTGCCAGCAGCTATAACCCGGGGCGGCGTAGCTCCTACGAGCAGTACTTC
NA,TRBJ2-4,TRBD2,TRBV4-1,CASSQERTSALAKNIQYF,TGCGCCAGCAGCCAAGAGAGGACTAGCGCGCTAGCCAAAAACATTCAGTACTTC
NA,TRBJ2-7,NA,TRBV4-2,CASSQVGYEQYF,TGTGCCAGCAGCCAAGTGGGGTACGAGCAGTACTTC
NA,TRBJ2-7,TRBD1,TRBV2,CASRSWDRAHEQYF,TGTGCCAGCCGATCCTGGGACAGGGCCCACGAGCAGTACTTC
NA,TRBJ2-2,TRBD2,TRBV7-2,CATRRTSGNTGELFF,TGTGCAACTAGACGGACTAGCGGTAACACCGGGGAGCTGTTTTTT
NA,TRBJ2-5,NA,TRBV15,CATSRIRESETQYF,TGTGCCACCAGCAGAATCAGGGAATCAGAGACCCAGTACTTC
NA,TRBJ2-7,NA,TRBV27,CASSFIFGLSYEQYF,TGTGCCAGCAGTTTTATTTTCGGACTCTCCTACGAGCAGTACTTC
NA,TRBJ1-5,NA,TRBV28,CASSLPALYTHSNQPQHF,TGTGCCAGCAGTTTGCCGGCCCTTTACACTCATAGCAATCAGCCCCAGCATTTT
NA,TRBJ2-3,NA,TRBV5-3,CARSFIPGGIAGDSTDTQYF,TGTGCCAGAAGCTTTATTCCCGGGGGCATTGCGGGGGATTCCACAGATACGCAGTATTTT
NA,TRBJ1-2,NA,TRBV27,CASSPNVGNYGYTF,TGTGCCAGCAGCCCAAACGTGGGGAACTATGGCTACACCTTC
NA,TRBJ2-7,NA,TRBV4-3,CASSQDPRPYPYEQYF,TGCGCCAGCAGCCAAGATCCGCGACCATACCCCTACGAGCAGTACTTC
NA,TRBJ1-2,TRBD1,TRBV27,CASTLRQGVDYGYTF,TGTGCCAGCACCCTAAGACAGGGGGTAGACTATGGCTACACCTTC
NA,TRBJ1-1,NA,TRBV7-8,CASSLEAGNTEAFF,TGTGCCAGCAGCTTAGAGGCGGGGAACACTGAAGCTTTCTTT